The present T cell receptor beta chain was sequenced within a study of T-cell reconstitution after alpha-beta-depleted transplantation in children. General study results and limits: T cells produced anew were the main source of T-cell counts and diversity one year after transplant. Day-60 TCRbeta diversity that was high in some patients was derived from surviving recipient T cells and thymic progenitors. Several hundred graft clones that had expanded were reportedly the source of alpha-beta T cells about two months after transplant.

About this clonotype itself: Its antigen is not identified.

For TCRbeta, the library was prepared with unique molecular identifiers. TCRdb re-derived calls from the PCR reads in MiXCR, one entry per CDR3 protein. The table lists some 43,000 distinct CDR3 sequences, around 9% of them singletons. The sample in question was PBMCs, mostly from graft donor cells, obtained 60 days after TCRalphabeta/CD19-depleted stem cell transplant. The clonotype was recovered from a male patient between 2 and 10 years old who had a stem cell transplant for chronic granulomatous disease, so the T cells may come from the graft donor.

The CDR3 spells CAISAFGTVPAGNYGYTF. The CDR3 nucleotides are TGTGCCATCAGTGCCTTTGGGACCGTTCCCGCGGGGAACTATGGCTACACCTTC. The chain recombines TRBV10-3 with TRBJ1-2, with TRBD1 as a possible D gene (5 bases). The CDR3 totals 18 residues. V was cut by 4 bases and J by 2 bases, with 23 bases left in between. Germline lookup yields CDR1 ENHRY and CDR2 SYGVKD.